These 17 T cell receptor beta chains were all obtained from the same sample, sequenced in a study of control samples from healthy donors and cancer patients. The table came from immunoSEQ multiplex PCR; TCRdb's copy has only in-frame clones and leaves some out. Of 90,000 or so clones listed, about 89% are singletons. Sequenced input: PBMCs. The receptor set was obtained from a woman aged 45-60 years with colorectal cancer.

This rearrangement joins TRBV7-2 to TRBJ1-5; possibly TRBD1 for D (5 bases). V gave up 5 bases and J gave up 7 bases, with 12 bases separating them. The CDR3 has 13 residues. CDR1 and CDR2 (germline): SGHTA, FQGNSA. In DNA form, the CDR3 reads TGTGCCAGCAGCCTATGGGGGGGACAGCCCCAGCATTTT. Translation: CASSLWGGQPQHF.

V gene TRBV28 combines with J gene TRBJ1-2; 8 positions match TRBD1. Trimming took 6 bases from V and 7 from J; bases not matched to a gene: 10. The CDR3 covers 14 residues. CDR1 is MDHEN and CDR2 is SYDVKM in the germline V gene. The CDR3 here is CASSPGQGGSGYTF. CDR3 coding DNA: TGTGCCAGCAGCCCCGGACAGGGCGGATCTGGCTACACCTTC.

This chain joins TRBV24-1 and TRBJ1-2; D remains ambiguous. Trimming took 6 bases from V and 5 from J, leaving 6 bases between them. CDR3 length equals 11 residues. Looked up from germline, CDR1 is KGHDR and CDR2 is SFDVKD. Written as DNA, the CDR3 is TGTGCCACCAGTTCGGATTATGGCTACACCTTC. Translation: CATSSDYGYTF.

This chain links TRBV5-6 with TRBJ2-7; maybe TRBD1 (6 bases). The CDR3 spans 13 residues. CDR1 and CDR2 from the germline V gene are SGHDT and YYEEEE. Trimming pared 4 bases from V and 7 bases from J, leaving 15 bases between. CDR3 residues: CASSEGTSWEQYV. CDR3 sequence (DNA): TGTGCCAGCAGCGAGGGGACATCTTGGGAGCAGTACGTC.

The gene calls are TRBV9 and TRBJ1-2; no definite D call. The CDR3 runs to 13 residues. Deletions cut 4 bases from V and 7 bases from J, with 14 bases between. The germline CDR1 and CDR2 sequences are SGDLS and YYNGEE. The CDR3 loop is CASSPAEGGGYTF. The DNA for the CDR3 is TGTGCCAGCAGCCCCGCGGAGGGAGGTGGCTACACCTTC. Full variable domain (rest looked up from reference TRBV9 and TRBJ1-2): DSGVTQTPKHLITATGQRVTLRCSPRSGDLSVYWYQQSLDQGLQFLIQYYNGEERAKGNILERFSAQQFPDLHSELNLSSLELGDSALYFCASSPAEGGGYTFGSGTRLTVV.

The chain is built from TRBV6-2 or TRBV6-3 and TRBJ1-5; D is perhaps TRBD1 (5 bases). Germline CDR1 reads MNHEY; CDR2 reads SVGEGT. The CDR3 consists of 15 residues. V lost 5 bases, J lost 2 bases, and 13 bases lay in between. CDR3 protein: CASSPPGGGNQPQHF. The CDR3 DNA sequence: TGTGCCAGCAGTCCCCCGGGGGGGGGCAATCAGCCCCAGCATTTT.

The CDR3 DNA reads as TGTGCCAGCCCTGGACTTTTCAGCTCTGGAAACACCATATATTTT. Protein sequence: CASPGLFSSGNTIYF. The V and J genes are TRBV5-5 and TRBJ1-3, with D hard to call. Trimming shortened V by 7 bases and J by 0 bases, and 14 bases separated the two germline ends. CDR3 size: 15 residues. Germline CDR1 reads SGHKS; CDR2 reads YYEKEE (reference sequence).

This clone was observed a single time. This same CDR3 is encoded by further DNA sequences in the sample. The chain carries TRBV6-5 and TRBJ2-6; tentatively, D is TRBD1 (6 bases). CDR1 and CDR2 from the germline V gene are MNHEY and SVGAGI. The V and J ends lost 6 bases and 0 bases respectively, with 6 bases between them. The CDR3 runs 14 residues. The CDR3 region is CASRQGSGANVLTF. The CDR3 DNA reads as TGTGCCAGCAGACAGGGCTCTGGGGCCAACGTCCTGACTTTC.

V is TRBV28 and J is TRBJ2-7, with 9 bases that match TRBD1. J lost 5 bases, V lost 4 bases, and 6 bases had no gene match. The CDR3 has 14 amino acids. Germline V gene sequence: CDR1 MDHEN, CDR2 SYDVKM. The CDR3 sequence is CASSSPDRGHEQYV. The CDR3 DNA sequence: TGTGCCAGCAGTTCCCCGGACAGGGGACACGAGCAGTACGTC.

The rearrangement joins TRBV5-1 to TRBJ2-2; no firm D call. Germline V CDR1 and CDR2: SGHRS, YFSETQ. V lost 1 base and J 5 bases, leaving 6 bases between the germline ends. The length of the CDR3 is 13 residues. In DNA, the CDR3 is TGCGCCAGCAGCTTGACTTCTACCGGGGAGCTGTTTTTT. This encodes CASSLTSTGELFF.

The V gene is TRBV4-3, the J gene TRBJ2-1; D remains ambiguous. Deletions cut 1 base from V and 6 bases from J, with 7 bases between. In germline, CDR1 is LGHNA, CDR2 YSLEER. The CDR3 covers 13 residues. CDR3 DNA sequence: TGCGCCAGCAGCCAAGGTCCTAGCAATGAGCAGTTCTTC. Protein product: CASSQGPSNEQFF.

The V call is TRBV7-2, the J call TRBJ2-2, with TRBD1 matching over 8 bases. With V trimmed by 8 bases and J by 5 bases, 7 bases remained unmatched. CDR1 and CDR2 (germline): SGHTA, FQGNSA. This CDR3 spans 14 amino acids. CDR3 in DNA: TGTGCCAGCTTCGGACAGGGCTCTACCGGGGAGCTGTTTTTT. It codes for CASFGQGSTGELFF.

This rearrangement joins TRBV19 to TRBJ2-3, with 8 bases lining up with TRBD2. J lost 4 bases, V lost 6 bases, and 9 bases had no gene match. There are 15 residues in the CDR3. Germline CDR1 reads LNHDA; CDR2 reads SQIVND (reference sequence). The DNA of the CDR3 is TGTGCCAGTAGCCCGGGACTAGGCGGGGCAGATACGCAGTATTTT. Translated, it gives CASSPGLGGADTQYF.

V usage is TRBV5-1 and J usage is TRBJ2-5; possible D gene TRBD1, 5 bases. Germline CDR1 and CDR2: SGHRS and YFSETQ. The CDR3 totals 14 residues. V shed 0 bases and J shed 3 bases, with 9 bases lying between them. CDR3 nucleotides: TGCGCCAGCAGCTTGGAGGGGAAGGAAGAGACCCAGTACTTC. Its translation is CASSLEGKEETQYF.

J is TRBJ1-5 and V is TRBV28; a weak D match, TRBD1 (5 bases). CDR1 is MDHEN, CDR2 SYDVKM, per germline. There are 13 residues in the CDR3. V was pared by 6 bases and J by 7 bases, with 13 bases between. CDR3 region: CASSPFPGQPQHF. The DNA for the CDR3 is TGTGCCAGCAGCCCCTTCCCAGGGCAGCCCCAGCATTTT.

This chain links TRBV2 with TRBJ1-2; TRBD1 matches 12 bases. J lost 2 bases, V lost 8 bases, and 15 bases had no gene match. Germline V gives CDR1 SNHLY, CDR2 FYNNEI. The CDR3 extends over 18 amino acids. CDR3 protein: CASHIVGTGGPKNYGYTF. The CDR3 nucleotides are TGTGCCAGCCATATCGTAGGGACAGGGGGCCCTAAGAACTATGGCTACACCTTC.

Here the CDR3 DNA reads TGTGCCAGCAGTGGTCGGATCTACAATGAGCAGTTCTTC. It yields the protein CASSGRIYNEQFF. This chain joins TRBV2 and TRBJ2-1; no clear D gene. The CDR3 has 13 residues. V dropped 4 bases and J dropped 3 bases, with 7 bases sitting between them. Germline lookup yields CDR1 SNHLY and CDR2 FYNNEI.